The 18 T cell receptor beta chains given below trace back to one sample, sequenced in a study of blood T cell repertoires in COVID-19. The protocol was immunoSEQ multiplex PCR, while the TCRdb copy is restricted to in-frame clones and leaves out a portion. The sample shows some 70,000 clones, around 80% of them seen only once. The sequenced sample was peripheral blood. The receptors come from a man aged 45-65 years with COVID-19, enrolled during active disease.

The J gene is TRBJ2-3, the V gene TRBV3-1 (or the pseudogene TRBV3-2); D is ambiguous. The germline V gene encodes CDR1 LGHDT and CDR2 YNNKEL (reference sequence). This CDR3 is 18 amino acids long. Deletions cut 0 bases from V and 2 bases from J, with 18 bases between. The CDR3 loop reads CASSQDLTVHISTDTQYF. The CDR3 bases are TGTGCCAGCAGCCAAGATCTTACAGTTCACATTTCCACAGATACGCAGTATTTT.

The sample holds one count of this clone. The genes are TRBV30 and TRBJ2-5, with D perhaps matching TRBD2 (5 bases). The V end was cut by 1 base, the J end by 7 bases, with 16 bases between. This CDR3 is 14 amino acids long. CDR1 and CDR2 from the germline V gene are GTSNPN and SVGIG (reference sequence). This chain's CDR3 is CAWSALKAGGTQYF. The CDR3 DNA sequence: TGTGCCTGGAGTGCACTGAAAGCCGGAGGGACCCAGTACTTC.

By share, this clone counts as medium-sized. The rearrangement uses TRBV6-4 and TRBJ2-1; 10 nucleotides match TRBD2. This CDR3 spans 14 amino acids. CDR1 MRHNA and CDR2 SNTAGT come from the germline V gene. Losses at the gene ends were 5 bases for V and 5 bases for J; bases not matched to a gene: 3. The CDR3 is CASSLAGDNNEQFF. As DNA, the CDR3 is TGTGCCAGCAGTCTAGCGGGAGATAACAATGAGCAGTTCTTC.

The chain combines TRBV7-8 with TRBJ2-7; 8 nucleotides align to TRBD1. This CDR3 contains 14 residues. Germline V gene sequence: CDR1 SGHVS, CDR2 FQNEAQ. Trimming cost V 3 bases and J 2 bases; bases outside gene matches: 3. The CDR3 DNA reads as TGTGCCAGCAGCTTTATACAGGGGGCCTACGAGCAGTACTTC. This encodes CASSFIQGAYEQYF.

V and J are TRBV5-5 and TRBJ1-2; D perhaps matches TRBD1 (5 bases). Per germline, CDR1 SGHKS and CDR2 YYEKEE (reference sequence). Trimming shortened V by 0 bases and J by 7 bases, and 10 bases separated the two germline ends. This CDR3 is built from 13 residues. The CDR3 loop is CASSLGRAAGYTF. The CDR3 DNA is TGTGCCAGCAGCTTGGGCAGGGCGGCTGGCTACACCTTC.

This clone occurred once. The V and J genes are TRBV20-1 and TRBJ2-1; D is undetermined. Germline V lookup: CDR1 DFQATT, CDR2 SNEGSKA (reference sequence). Trimming took off 2 bases at V and 10 bases at J, with 9 bases between the two ends. The CDR3 is made up of 11 amino acids. The CDR3 nucleotides read TGCAGTGCTAGATCCGTCGGGGAGCAGTTCTTC. As protein: CSARSVGEQFF.

The V and J genes are TRBV28 and TRBJ2-4; 9 bases are shared with TRBD2. Germline V gives CDR1 MDHEN, CDR2 SYDVKM. V dropped 2 bases and J dropped 6; count of bases not matched to a gene: 5. The CDR3 spans 15 residues. For the CDR3, the DNA is TGTGCCAGCAGTTTAGGGCTAGCGGGACCAAACATTCAGTACTTC. Translated: CASSLGLAGPNIQYF. Using reference TRBV28 and TRBJ2-4 for the parts outside the CDR3, the full variable domain is DVKVTQSSRYLVKRTGEKVFLECVQDMDHENMFWYRQDPGLGLRLIYFSYDVKMKEKGDIPEGYSVSREKKERFSLILESASTNQTSMYLCASSLGLAGPNIQYFGAGTRLSVL.

This clone was detected a few times. The chain is built from TRBV7-2 and TRBJ2-3, with TRBD2 as a possible D gene (6 bases). Germline lookup yields CDR1 SGHTA and CDR2 FQGNSA. The CDR3 is 15 amino acids. V was trimmed by 8 bases and J by 2 bases, leaving 17 bases between them. The CDR3 protein is CASSWDSRHTDTQYF. CDR3 coding DNA: TGTGCCAGCTCTTGGGACTCCAGGCACACAGATACGCAGTATTTT.

The J gene is TRBJ1-2, the V gene TRBV11-2; the D gene is possibly TRBD1 (6 bases). Between the trimmed V and J ends, which lost 5 bases and 4 bases, there was a span of 8 bases. The CDR3 totals 12 residues. Per germline, CDR1 SGHAT and CDR2 FQNNGV. In DNA form, the CDR3 reads TGTGCCAGCAGCAGGGACACCTATGGCTACACCTTC. As protein: CASSRDTYGYTF.

This clone was observed once. The CDR3 reads CASSFGQGLGYTF. CDR3 bases: TGTGCCAGCAGTTTCGGGCAGGGGTTGGGCTACACCTTC. The rearrangement links TRBV27 to TRBJ1-2; D may be TRBD1 (6 bases). Germline V CDR1 and CDR2: MNHEY, SMNVEV (reference sequence). The CDR3 runs to 13 residues. The ends were cut back, 3 bases at V and 8 bases at J, with 13 bases in the middle.

The V call is TRBV28, the J call TRBJ1-5; 9 positions match TRBD1. The ends lost 9 bases at V and 0 bases at J; junction bases unmatched: 12. There are 17 residues in the CDR3. Germline CDR1 and CDR2: MDHEN and SYDVKM. The CDR3 DNA sequence: TGTGCCAGTCGACCGGGACAGGGATTTTTTAGCAATCAGCCCCAGCATTTT. It encodes CASRPGQGFFSNQPQHF.

The chain joins TRBV11-1 to TRBJ2-1, with D perhaps matching TRBD2 (6 bases). The germline V gene encodes CDR1 SGHAT and CDR2 FQDESV (reference sequence). V shed 5 bases and J shed 4 bases, with 18 bases lying between them. This CDR3 is 16 amino acids long. The CDR3 loop reads CASSDSSAPPYNEQFF. The CDR3, as DNA: TGTGCCAGCAGCGATTCTAGCGCCCCCCCGTACAATGAGCAGTTCTTC.

The rearrangement uses TRBV6-1 and TRBJ2-7; D ambiguous. Germline lookup yields CDR1 MNHNS and CDR2 SASEGT. The CDR3 is 11 residues long. V lost 3 bases to trimming and J lost 7 bases, with 7 bases between them. CDR3 loop: CASSDLREQYF. DNA of the CDR3: TGTGCCAGCAGTGATCTCCGTGAGCAGTACTTC.

This clone was recorded only once. The gene calls are TRBV19 and TRBJ2-7; D remains unclear. In germline, CDR1 is LNHDA, CDR2 SQIVND (reference sequence). Trimming pared 6 bases from V and 2 bases from J, leaving 11 bases between. This CDR3 has 13 amino acids. The CDR3 bases are TGTGCCAGTAGCGACAACCCTACCTACGAGCAGTACTTC. Its protein product is CASSDNPTYEQYF.

This clone was seen a single time. This rearrangement joins TRBV7-3 to TRBJ2-1; 7 nucleotides align to TRBD2. The J segment lost 0 bases and the V segment lost 5 bases, leaving 7 bases of the junction unmatched. Germline V gives CDR1 SGHTA, CDR2 FQGTGA. The CDR3 loop spans 16 amino acids. The CDR3, as DNA: TGTGCCAGCAGCCCAGCTAGCGGCAGCTCCTACAATGAGCAGTTCTTC. It yields the protein CASSPASGSSYNEQFF. The complete variable domain, with remaining parts taken from reference TRBV7-3 and TRBJ2-1, reads GAGVSQTPSNKVTEKGKYVELRCDPISGHTALYWYRQSLGQGPEFLIYFQGTGAADDSGLPNDRFFAVRPEGSVSTLKIQRTERGDSAVYLCASSPASGSSYNEQFFGPGTRLTVL.

The chain employs TRBV28 and TRBJ2-7, with a tentative D call TRBD1 (6 bases). Trimming cost V 5 bases and J 2 bases, with 16 bases left between them. There are 15 residues in the CDR3. The V gene's germline CDR1 is MDHEN and CDR2 SYDVKM. The CDR3 loop is CASSPLGQTAYEQYF. CDR3 in DNA: TGTGCCAGCAGTCCACTTGGACAGACAGCCTACGAGCAGTACTTC.

This clone was observed at least ten times. V is TRBV5-1 and J is TRBJ2-7; 8 nucleotides match TRBD2. J lost 3 bases, V lost 2 bases, and 4 bases had no gene match. The CDR3 consists of 14 residues. Germline CDR1 reads SGHRS; CDR2 reads YFSETQ. CDR3 residues: CASSLTGGNYEQYF. DNA of the CDR3: TGCGCCAGCAGCTTAACGGGGGGGAACTACGAGCAGTACTTC.

The gene calls are TRBV19 and TRBJ2-5; 9 bases align to TRBD1. Germline trimming cut 4 bases from V and 4 bases from J; bases unmatched to any gene: 10. Germline-derived CDR1 and CDR2 are LNHDA and SQIVND (reference sequence). This CDR3 is 16 amino acids long. The CDR3 bases are TGTGCCAGTAGTAGACCCGGACAGGGGAGTAGAGAGACCCAGTACTTC. Encoded protein: CASSRPGQGSRETQYF.